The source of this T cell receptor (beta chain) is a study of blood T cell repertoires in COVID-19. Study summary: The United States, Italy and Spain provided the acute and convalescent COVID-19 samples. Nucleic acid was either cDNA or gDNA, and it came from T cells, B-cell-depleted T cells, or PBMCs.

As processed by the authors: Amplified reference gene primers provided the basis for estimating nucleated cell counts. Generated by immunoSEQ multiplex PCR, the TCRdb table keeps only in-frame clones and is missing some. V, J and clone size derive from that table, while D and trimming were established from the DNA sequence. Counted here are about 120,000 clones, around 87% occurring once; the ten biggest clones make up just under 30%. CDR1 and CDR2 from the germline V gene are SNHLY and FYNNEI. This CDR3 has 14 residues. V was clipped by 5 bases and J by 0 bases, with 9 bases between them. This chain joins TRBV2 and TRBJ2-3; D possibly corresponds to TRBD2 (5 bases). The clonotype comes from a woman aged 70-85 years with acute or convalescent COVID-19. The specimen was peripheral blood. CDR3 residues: CASSLASSTDTQYF. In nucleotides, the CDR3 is TGTGCCAGCAGTCTGGCTAGCAGCACAGATACGCAGTATTTT.